The present TCR beta chain was sequenced within a study of blood T cell repertoires in COVID-19. V shed 2 bases and J 9 bases; nucleotides not matched to a gene: 1. This CDR3 spans 14 amino acids. The germline V gene has CDR1 SGHRS and CDR2 YFSETQ. The data were produced by immunoSEQ multiplex PCR, yet TCRdb's version contains in-frame clones alone and is incomplete. This sample carries a few hundred thousand clones, about 88% of them seen once, and the ten largest clones take roughly 19%. The V call is TRBV5-1, the J call TRBJ2-1; TRBD2 agrees at 14 bases. The receptor was derived from a man between 50 and 59 years old with COVID-19, enrolled during active disease. Sequencing input: peripheral blood. CDR3 DNA: TGCGCCAGCAGCTTCGGACTAGCGGGAGGTGAGCAGTTCTTC. Protein product: CASSFGLAGGEQFF.